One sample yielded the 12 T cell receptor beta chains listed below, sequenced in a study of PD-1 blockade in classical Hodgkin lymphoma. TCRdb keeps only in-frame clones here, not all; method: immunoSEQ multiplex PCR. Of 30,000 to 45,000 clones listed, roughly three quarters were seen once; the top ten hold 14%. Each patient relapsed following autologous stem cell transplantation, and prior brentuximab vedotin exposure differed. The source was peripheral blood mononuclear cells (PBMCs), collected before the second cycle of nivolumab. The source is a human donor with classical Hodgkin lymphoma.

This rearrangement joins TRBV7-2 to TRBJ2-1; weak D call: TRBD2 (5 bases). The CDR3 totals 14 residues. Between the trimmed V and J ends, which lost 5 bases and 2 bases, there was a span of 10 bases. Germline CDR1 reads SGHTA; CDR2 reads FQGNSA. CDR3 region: CASSRGVAYNEQFF. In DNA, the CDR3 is TGTGCCAGCAGCCGGGGTGTAGCCTACAATGAGCAGTTCTTC.

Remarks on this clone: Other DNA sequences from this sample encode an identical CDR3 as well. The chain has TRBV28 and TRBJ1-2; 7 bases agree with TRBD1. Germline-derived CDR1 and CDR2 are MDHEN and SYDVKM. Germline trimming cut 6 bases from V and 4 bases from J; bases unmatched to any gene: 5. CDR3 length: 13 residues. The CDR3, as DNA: TGTGCCAGCAGCCCGGGACAGTCCTATGGCTACACCTTC. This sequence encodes CASSPGQSYGYTF.

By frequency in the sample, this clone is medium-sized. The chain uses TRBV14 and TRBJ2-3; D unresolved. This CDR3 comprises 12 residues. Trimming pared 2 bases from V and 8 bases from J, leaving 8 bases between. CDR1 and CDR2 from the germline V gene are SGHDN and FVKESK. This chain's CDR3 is CASSQSSATQYF. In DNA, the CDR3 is TGTGCCAGCAGCCAAAGCAGTGCTACGCAGTATTTT.

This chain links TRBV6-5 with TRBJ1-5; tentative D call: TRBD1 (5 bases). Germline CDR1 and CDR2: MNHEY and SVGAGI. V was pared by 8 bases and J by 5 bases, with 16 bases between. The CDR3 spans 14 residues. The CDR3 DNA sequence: TGTGCCAGCGGAAGACAGTGGGGAGATCAGCCCCAGCATTTT. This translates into CASGRQWGDQPQHF.

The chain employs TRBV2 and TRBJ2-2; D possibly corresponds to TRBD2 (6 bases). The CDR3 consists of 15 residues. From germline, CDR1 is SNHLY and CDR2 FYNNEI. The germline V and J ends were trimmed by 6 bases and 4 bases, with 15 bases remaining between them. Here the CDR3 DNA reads TGTGCCAGCAGGAGGGAGGACGTAGGCACCGGGGAGCTGTTTTTT. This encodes CASRREDVGTGELFF.

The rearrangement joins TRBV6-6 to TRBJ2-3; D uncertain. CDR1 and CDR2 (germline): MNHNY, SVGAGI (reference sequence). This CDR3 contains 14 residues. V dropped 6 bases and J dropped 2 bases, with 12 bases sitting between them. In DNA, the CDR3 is TGTGCCAGCAGCCCACCTGGCTACACAGATACGCAGTATTTT. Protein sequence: CASSPPGYTDTQYF.

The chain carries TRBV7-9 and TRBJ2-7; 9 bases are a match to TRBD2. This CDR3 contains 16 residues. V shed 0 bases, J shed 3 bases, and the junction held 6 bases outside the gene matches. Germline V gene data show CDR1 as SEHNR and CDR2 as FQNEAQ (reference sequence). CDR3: CASSLASGLAIYEQYF. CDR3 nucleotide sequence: TGTGCCAGCAGCTTAGCGTCGGGACTAGCAATCTACGAGCAGTACTTC.

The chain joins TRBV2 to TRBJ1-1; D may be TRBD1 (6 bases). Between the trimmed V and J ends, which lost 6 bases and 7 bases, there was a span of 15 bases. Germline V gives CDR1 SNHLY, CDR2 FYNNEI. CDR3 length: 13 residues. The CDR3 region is CASSGTGNGEAFF. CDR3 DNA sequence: TGTGCCAGCAGCGGTACAGGGAATGGTGAAGCTTTCTTT.

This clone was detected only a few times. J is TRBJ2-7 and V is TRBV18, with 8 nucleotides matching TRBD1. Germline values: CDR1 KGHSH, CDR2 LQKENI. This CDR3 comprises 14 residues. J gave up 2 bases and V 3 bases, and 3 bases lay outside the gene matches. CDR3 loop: CASSPGQGTYEQYF. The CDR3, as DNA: TGTGCCAGCTCACCCGGACAGGGAACCTACGAGCAGTACTTC.

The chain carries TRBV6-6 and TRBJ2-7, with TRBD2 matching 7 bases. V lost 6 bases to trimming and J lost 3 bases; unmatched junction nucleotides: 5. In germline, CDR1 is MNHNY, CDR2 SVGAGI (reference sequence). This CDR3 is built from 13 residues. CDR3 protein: CASRSGTIYEQYF. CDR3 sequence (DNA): TGTGCCAGCAGGTCCGGGACTATCTACGAGCAGTACTTC.

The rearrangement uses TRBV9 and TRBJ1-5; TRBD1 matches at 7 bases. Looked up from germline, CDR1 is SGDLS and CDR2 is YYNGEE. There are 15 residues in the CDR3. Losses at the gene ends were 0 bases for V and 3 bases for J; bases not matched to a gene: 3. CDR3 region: CASSVGQGPNQPQHF. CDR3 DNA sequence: TGTGCCAGCAGCGTAGGACAGGGCCCCAATCAGCCCCAGCATTTT.

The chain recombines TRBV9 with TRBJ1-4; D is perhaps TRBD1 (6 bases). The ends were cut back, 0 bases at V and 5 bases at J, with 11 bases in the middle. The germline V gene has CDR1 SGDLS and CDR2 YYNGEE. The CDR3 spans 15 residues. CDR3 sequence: CASSVGAGHNEKLFF. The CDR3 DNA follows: TGTGCCAGCAGCGTAGGGGCGGGACACAATGAAAAACTGTTTTTT.